This TCR beta chain was observed in a study of blood T cell repertoires in COVID-19. Germline CDR1 SGHVS, CDR2 FQNEAQ. This CDR3 has 15 residues. V shed 4 bases and J shed 3 bases, with 12 bases lying between them. As handled by the study authors: Reference gene primers were amplified, and this amplification served to estimate nucleated cell counts. The repertoire was sequenced with immunoSEQ multiplex PCR; TCRdb's copy has only in-frame clones and lacks some. That table is the source of V, J and clone size, and D and trimming were worked out from the DNA. This table has more than 300,000 clones, roughly four fifths appearing once.

The V gene is TRBV7-8, the J gene TRBJ2-2; a weak D match, TRBD1 (5 bases). This receptor was obtained from a woman between 50 and 59 years old who had recovered from COVID-19. The sample was PBMCs or T cells enriched from blood (not recorded which). Here the CDR3 reads CASSYRTRYTGELFF. The CDR3 DNA reads TGTGCCAGCAGCTATAGGACAAGATACACCGGGGAGCTGTTTTTT.